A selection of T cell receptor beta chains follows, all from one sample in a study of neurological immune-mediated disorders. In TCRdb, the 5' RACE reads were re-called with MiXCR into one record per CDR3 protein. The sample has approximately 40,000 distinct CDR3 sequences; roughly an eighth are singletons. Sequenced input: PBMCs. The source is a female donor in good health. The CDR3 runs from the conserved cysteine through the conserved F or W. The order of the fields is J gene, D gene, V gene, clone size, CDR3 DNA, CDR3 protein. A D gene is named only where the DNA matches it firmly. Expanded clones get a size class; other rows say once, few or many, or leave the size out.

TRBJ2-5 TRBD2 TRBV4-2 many TGTGCCAGCAGCCAAGAGGGGGTTGGTAGCGGGCCCACGTTGGAGACCCAGTACTTC CASSQEGVGSGPTLETQYF
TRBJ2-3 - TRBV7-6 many TGTGCCAGCAGCTTAGATTTCCTCGATACGCAGTATTTT CASSLDFLDTQYF
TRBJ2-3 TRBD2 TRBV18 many TGTGCCAGCTCACGGGGACTAGCGGGGACCACAGATACGCAGTATTTT CASSRGLAGTTDTQYF
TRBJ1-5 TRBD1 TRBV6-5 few TGTGCCAGCAGTTACGGGCGTGCAGGGGGAGGCAATCAGCCCCAGCATTTT CASSYGRAGGGNQPQHF
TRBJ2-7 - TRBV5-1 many TGCGCCAGCAGCTTGGTCTGGGGGGAGCAGTACTTC CASSLVWGEQYF
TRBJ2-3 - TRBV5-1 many TGCGCCAGCAGTGAGAGCACAGATACGCAGTATTTT CASSESTDTQYF
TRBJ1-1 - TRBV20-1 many TGCAGTGCTAGGGTCGAGGACAGCATGAACACTGAAGCTTTCTTT CSARVEDSMNTEAFF
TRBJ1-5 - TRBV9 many TGTGCCAGGGTAAGACAATGCAATCAGCCCCAGCATTTT CARVRQCNQPQHF
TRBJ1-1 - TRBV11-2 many TGTGCCAGCAGCTTATCCCTGAACACTGAAGCTTTCTTT CASSLSLNTEAFF
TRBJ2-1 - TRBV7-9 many TGTGCCAGCAGCTTAGATTCCGACAGGTTTGAGCAGTTCTTC CASSLDSDRFEQFF
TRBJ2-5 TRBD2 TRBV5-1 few TGCGCCAGCAGCCCGGCGAGGACTAGCGGGTCCCAAGAGACCCAGTACTTC CASSPARTSGSQETQYF
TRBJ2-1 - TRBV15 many TGTGCCACCAAGGCGGGCTCTAGTGGGTGGGGGGATGAGCAGTTCTTC CATKAGSSGWGDEQFF
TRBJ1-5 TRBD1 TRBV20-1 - TGCAGTGCTAGAGATTCACAGGGGATAGACAATCAGCTCCAGCATTTT CSARDSQGIDNQLQHF
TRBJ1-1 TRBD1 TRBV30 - TGTGCCTGGAGTTCCGGGACAGGGGGCGAAGCTTTCTTT CAWSSGTGGEAFF
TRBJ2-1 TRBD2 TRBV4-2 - TGTGCCAGCAGGCAAGAGGAAACTAGCGGGGGTTACAATGAGCAGTTCTTC CASRQEETSGGYNEQFF
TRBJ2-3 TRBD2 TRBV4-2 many TGTGCCAGCAGCCTCACTAGCGGGAGTATCACAGATACGCAGTATTTT CASSLTSGSITDTQYF
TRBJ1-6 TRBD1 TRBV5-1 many TGCGCCAGCAGGAAGACAGGGGATAATTCACCCCTCCACTTT CASRKTGDNSPLHF
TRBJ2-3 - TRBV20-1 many TGCAGTGCTAGTAACGGGGGCACAGATACGCAGTATTTT CSASNGGTDTQYF
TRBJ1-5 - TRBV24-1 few TGTGCCACCAGTGATTTGAGAGAGTATAGCAATCAGCCCCAGCATTTT CATSDLREYSNQPQHF
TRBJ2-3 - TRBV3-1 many TGTGCCAGCAGCTTGCCAGAATCCACAGATACGCAGTATTTT CASSLPESTDTQYF
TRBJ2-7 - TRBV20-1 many TGCAGTGCTGCCGGGAACTACGAGCAGTACTTC CSAAGNYEQYF
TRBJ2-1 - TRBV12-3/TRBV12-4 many TGTGCCAGCAGCGCAAGGGACATTGCAAATGAGCAGTTCTTC CASSARDIANEQFF
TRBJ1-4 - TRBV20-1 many TGCAGTGCTAGAGATCGTACAGGGAATGAAAAACTGTTTTTT CSARDRTGNEKLFF
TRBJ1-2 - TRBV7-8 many TGTGCCAGCAGCTTAGAAGTTAGGGGGGACTATGGCTACACCTTC CASSLEVRGDYGYTF
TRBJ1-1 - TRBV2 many TGTGCCAGCAGTGACCGGTGGGGGCGGACTGAAGCTTTCTTT CASSDRWGRTEAFF
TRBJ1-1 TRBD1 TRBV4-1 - TGCGCCAGCAGCCAAGTACAGGGGGACACTGAAGCTTTCTTT CASSQVQGDTEAFF
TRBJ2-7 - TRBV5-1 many TGCGCCAGCAGCTTACACGGGCCACAGAGCTACGAGCAGTACTTC CASSLHGPQSYEQYF
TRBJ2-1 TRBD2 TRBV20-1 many TGCAGTGCTAGAAACCTAGCGGGGAATGAGCAGTTCTTC CSARNLAGNEQFF
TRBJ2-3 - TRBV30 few TGTGCCTGGAGTCCCCAAGATACGCAGTATTTT CAWSPQDTQYF
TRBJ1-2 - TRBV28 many TGTGCCAGCAGTTCCTCAACCCCCCCCAACTATGGCTACACCTTC CASSSSTPPNYGYTF
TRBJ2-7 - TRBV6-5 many TGTGCCAGTAGAAGCACCGGGACAATTGGGCAGTACTTC CASRSTGTIGQYF
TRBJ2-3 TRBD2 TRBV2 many TGTGCCAGCAACCTAGCGGGGACAGCAGATACGCAGTATTTT CASNLAGTADTQYF
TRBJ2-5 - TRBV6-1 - TGTGCCAGCAGTGAATCCGCCATGAGAGAGACCCAGTACTTC CASSESAMRETQYF
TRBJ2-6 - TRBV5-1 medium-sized TGCGCCAGCAGCAGAAACAGCGGAACCGGGGCCAACGTCCTGACTTTC CASSRNSGTGANVLTF
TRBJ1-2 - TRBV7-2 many TGTGCCAGCAGCTTACAGAGGAACTATGGCTACACCTTC CASSLQRNYGYTF
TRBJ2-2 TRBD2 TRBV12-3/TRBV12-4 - TGTGCCAGCAGTCCCGCAGCGGGGGATCGCACCGGGGAGCTGTTTTTT CASSPAAGDRTGELFF
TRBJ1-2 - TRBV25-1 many TGTGCCAGCAGTGACGGGGGCCTCTATGGCTACACCTTC CASSDGGLYGYTF
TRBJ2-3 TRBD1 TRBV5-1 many TGCGCCAGCAGCTTGGTTATGACAGGGTTGAGCACAGATACGCAGTATTTT CASSLVMTGLSTDTQYF
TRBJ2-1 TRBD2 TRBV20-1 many TGCAGTGCTTCATCAACTAGCGGGGGCGGCAATGAGCAGTTCTTC CSASSTSGGGNEQFF
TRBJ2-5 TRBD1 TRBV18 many TGTGCCAGCCTCAAAATGGCCCTCCGGGACAGGGGGCGTTTATGTGGAGAGACCCAGTACTTC CASLKMALRDRGRLCGETQYF
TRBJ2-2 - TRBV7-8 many TGTGCCAGCAGCTTTCTATGGGGGGAAGGTGGGGAGCTGTTTTTT CASSFLWGEGGELFF